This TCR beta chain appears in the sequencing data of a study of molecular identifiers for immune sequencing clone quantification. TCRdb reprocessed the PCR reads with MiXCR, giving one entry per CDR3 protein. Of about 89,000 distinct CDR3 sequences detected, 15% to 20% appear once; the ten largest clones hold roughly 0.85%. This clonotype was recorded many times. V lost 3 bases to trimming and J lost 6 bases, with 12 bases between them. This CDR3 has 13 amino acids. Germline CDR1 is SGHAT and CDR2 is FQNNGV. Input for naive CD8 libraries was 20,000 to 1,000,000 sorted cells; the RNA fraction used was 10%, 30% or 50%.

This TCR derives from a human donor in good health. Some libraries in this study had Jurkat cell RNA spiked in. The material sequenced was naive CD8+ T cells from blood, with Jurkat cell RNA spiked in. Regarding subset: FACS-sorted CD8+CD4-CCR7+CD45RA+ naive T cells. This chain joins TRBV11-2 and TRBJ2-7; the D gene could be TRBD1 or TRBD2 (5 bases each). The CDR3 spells CASSFQGASEQYF. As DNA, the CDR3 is TGTGCCAGCAGCTTTCAGGGAGCGTCCGAGCAGTACTTC. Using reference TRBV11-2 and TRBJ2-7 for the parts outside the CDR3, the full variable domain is EAGVAQSPRYKIIEKRQSVAFWCNPISGHATLYWYQQILGQGPKLLIQFQNNGVVDDSQLPKDRFSAERLKGVDSTLKIQPAKLEDSAVYLCASSFQGASEQYFGPGTRLTVT.